The 30 T cell receptor beta chains given below trace back to one sample, sequenced in a study of T cells after yellow fever vaccination (dated by TCRdb to the late 2010s). Preparation of the library involved 5' RACE. Sequencing used an Illumina HiSeq 2500. TCRdb passed the public sequencing reads through fastp at Q25 and MiXCR, retaining productive beta sequences. Rows are combined by CDR3 protein, so each entry shows the most common genes and DNA. This sample lists approximately 300,000 distinct CDR3 sequences; 13% were detected once. The ten largest clones add up to 0.45% to 0.65% of the sample. What the treatment or condition label conveys for this sample: live attenuated yellow fever vaccine strain. The sample here was CD4+ T cells sorted from PBMCs, taken 45 days after the yellow fever booster vaccination. The receptors shown here come from a man aged 30 to 45 who received the YFV17D yellow fever vaccine.

In DNA form, the CDR3 reads TGTGCCAGCAGCCGACTGGCAACCCGGGAGCAGTACTTC. Encoded protein: CASSRLATREQYF. V is TRBV3-1 and J is TRBJ2-7; D gene unclear. The germline V gene encodes CDR1 LGHDT and CDR2 YNNKEL (reference sequence). The CDR3 is 13 amino acids. The germline V and J ends were trimmed by 4 bases and 7 bases, with 14 bases remaining between them.

Many counts were recorded for this clonotype. The V and J genes are TRBV20-1 and TRBJ2-7, with a possible D match to TRBD2 (5 bases). The V and J ends lost 3 bases and 5 bases respectively, with 8 bases between them. This CDR3 contains 11 residues. CDR1 is DFQATT and CDR2 is SNEGSKA in the germline V gene (reference sequence). The DNA of the CDR3 is TGCAGTGCTAGCGCGCGGGACGAGCAGTACTTC. It encodes CSASARDEQYF.

This clonotype was detected only a few times. The chain employs TRBV7-2 and TRBJ2-7, with D unclear. With 5 bases removed from V and 0 bases from J, the gap between germline ends came to 14 bases. Germline lookup yields CDR1 SGHTA and CDR2 FQGNSA. The CDR3 length is 15 residues. The CDR3 spells CASSTGRVYSYEQYF. The CDR3 DNA reads TGTGCCAGCAGCACCGGCCGTGTCTACTCCTACGAGCAGTACTTC.

This clonotype was observed a few times. The CDR3 spells CSAPGVGSTDTQYF. For the CDR3, the DNA is TGCAGTGCTCCTGGGGTGGGAAGCACAGATACGCAGTATTTT. V usage is TRBV20-1 and J usage is TRBJ2-3; D uncertain. The CDR3 extends over 14 amino acids. Trimming took 5 bases from V and 0 from J, leaving 12 bases between them. Germline CDR1 DFQATT, CDR2 SNEGSKA (reference sequence).

The table lists this clonotype with a few counts. J is TRBJ2-2 and V is TRBV12-3 or TRBV12-4; 13 nucleotides match TRBD2. Unmatched junction bases numbered 0, after V lost 2 bases and J lost 6 bases. The CDR3 extends over 15 amino acids. The CDR3 is CASSLTSGRAGELFF. CDR3 DNA sequence: TGTGCCAGCAGTTTAACTAGCGGGAGGGCCGGGGAGCTGTTTTTT.

Only a few counts were recorded for this clonotype. The chain combines TRBV4-1 with TRBJ2-3, with TRBD2 matching over 12 bases. The germline CDR1 and CDR2 sequences are MGHRA and YSYEKL. The CDR3 is 17 residues long. With 2 bases clipped from V and 4 bases from J, the junction kept 7 bases outside the gene matches. The CDR3 reads CASSQPTSGRSSDTQYF. The CDR3 region has the DNA TGCGCCAGCAGCCAACCCACTAGCGGGAGGTCGTCAGATACGCAGTATTTT.

This clonotype has only a few counts. V gene TRBV5-1 combines with J gene TRBJ1-2; no reliable D call. Germline V gene sequence: CDR1 SGHRS, CDR2 YFSETQ. The CDR3 is 14 amino acids. Trimming stripped 3 bases from V and 2 bases from J, with 11 bases between. CDR3 DNA: TGCGCCAGCAGCTCGAATTCGGCGAACTATGGCTACACCTTC. This gives the protein CASSSNSANYGYTF.

This clonotype was seen at least ten times. The V call is TRBV4-3, the J call TRBJ2-7; tentative D call: TRBD1 (6 bases). V lost 0 bases, J lost 3 bases, and 12 bases lay in between. The CDR3 loop spans 15 amino acids. Germline V gives CDR1 LGHNA, CDR2 YSLEER. CDR3 loop: CASSQDFRGFYEQYF. The DNA of the CDR3 is TGCGCCAGCAGCCAAGATTTCAGGGGCTTCTACGAGCAGTACTTC.

The rearrangement joins TRBV18 to TRBJ2-1; maybe TRBD2 (6 bases). Per the germline V gene, CDR1 is KGHSH and CDR2 is LQKENI. The CDR3 length is 15 residues. The V end was cut by 3 bases, the J end by 8 bases, with 17 bases between. CDR3 sequence reads: CASSPSGVSVDEQFF. CDR3 DNA: TGTGCCAGCTCACCTTCGGGGGTCAGTGTGGATGAGCAGTTCTTC. The full variable domain, completed using reference TRBV18 and TRBJ2-1, is NAGVMQNPRHLVRRRGQEARLRCSPMKGHSHVYWYRQLPEEGLKFMVYLQKENIIDESGMPKERFSAEFPKEGPSILRIQQVVRGDSAAYFCASSPSGVSVDEQFFGPGTRLTVL.

This chain links TRBV3-1 with TRBJ2-3, with D maybe TRBD1 (6 bases). Between the trimmed V and J ends, which lost 1 base and 2 bases, there was a span of 16 bases. The CDR3 runs to 17 residues. CDR1 LGHDT and CDR2 YNNKEL come from the germline V gene (reference sequence). CDR3 coding DNA: TGTGCCAGCAGCCAAGGCTGGGGACATATAGACACAGATACGCAGTATTTT. It specifies CASSQGWGHIDTDTQYF.

The chain combines TRBV4-2 with TRBJ2-1; 9 nucleotides line up with TRBD2. The germline V gene encodes CDR1 LGHNA and CDR2 YNFKEQ. This CDR3 contains 15 residues. The V and J ends lost 7 bases and 9 bases, in that order; junction bases with no gene match: 13. Here the CDR3 DNA reads TGTGCCAGCAAATTAGACGCGCTAGCGGGAATTGAGCAGTTCTTC. Protein product: CASKLDALAGIEQFF.

The V and J genes are TRBV10-3 and TRBJ2-5; a possible D gene is TRBD1 (5 bases). The CDR3 length is 14 residues. Germline V gives CDR1 ENHRY, CDR2 SYGVKD. Trimming stripped 5 bases from V and 2 bases from J, with 12 bases between. CDR3: CAISPWGQQETQYF. The DNA for the CDR3 is TGTGCCATCAGTCCATGGGGCCAGCAAGAGACCCAGTACTTC.

J is TRBJ1-1 and V is TRBV6-2 or TRBV6-3; no clear D. Deletions cut 5 bases from V and 3 bases from J, with 22 bases between. In germline, CDR1 is MNHEY, CDR2 SVGEGT. The CDR3 sequence is 17 residues long. This CDR3 is CASSKYYTVQVHTEAFF. The CDR3 DNA is TGTGCCAGCAGTAAGTATTACACCGTCCAAGTCCACACTGAAGCTTTCTTT.

The sample holds a few counts of this clonotype. J is TRBJ2-7 and V is TRBV5-1; D possibly corresponds to TRBD2 (5 bases). The CDR3 extends over 12 amino acids. The V and J ends lost 4 bases and 7 bases respectively, with 12 bases between them. From germline, CDR1 is SGHRS and CDR2 YFSETQ. In nucleotides, the CDR3 is TGCGCCAGCAGCCACGCGGAGGAGGAGCAGTACTTC. Its protein product is CASSHAEEEQYF.

The chain joins TRBV5-1 to TRBJ2-4; no reliable D call. CDR1 SGHRS and CDR2 YFSETQ come from the germline V gene. This CDR3 is 14 amino acids long. With 3 bases removed from V and 8 bases from J, the gap between germline ends came to 15 bases. The CDR3 region is CASSSADAADIQYF. For the CDR3, the DNA is TGCGCCAGCAGCTCCGCGGACGCGGCAGACATTCAGTACTTC.

The sample holds a few counts of this clonotype. This sequence joins TRBV7-2 and TRBJ2-3; D call uncertain. Looked up from germline, CDR1 is SGHTA and CDR2 is FQGNSA. This CDR3 spans 15 amino acids. V was cut by 4 bases and J by 3 bases, with 14 bases left in between. CDR3 DNA: TGTGCCAGCAGCTCCCGCTCCTGGGTGACAGATACGCAGTATTTT. This sequence encodes CASSSRSWVTDTQYF.

The chain employs TRBV5-1 and TRBJ2-2, with D possibly matching TRBD2 (5 bases). The CDR3 is 17 amino acids. Trimming stripped 0 bases from V and 8 bases from J, with 20 bases between. Germline CDR1 is SGHRS and CDR2 is YFSETQ. The CDR3 loop is CASSLDTPGSGAGELFF. In DNA, the CDR3 is TGCGCCAGCAGCTTGGACACCCCGGGGAGCGGAGCAGGGGAGCTGTTTTTT.

The V call is TRBV12-3 or TRBV12-4, the J call TRBJ2-5, with 7 bases identical to TRBD2. The CDR3 contains 16 residues. J was trimmed by 4 bases and V by 2 bases; bases with no gene match: 10. CDR3: CASSLPSTTSRETQYF. Written as DNA, the CDR3 is TGTGCCAGCAGTTTACCCTCGACGACTAGCAGAGAGACCCAGTACTTC.

V is TRBV6-5 and J is TRBJ1-1; 7 bases agree with TRBD1. CDR1 and CDR2 from the germline V gene are MNHEY and SVGAGI. V lost 11 bases, J lost 4 bases, and 7 bases stayed unmatched. The CDR3 is made up of 12 amino acids. This CDR3 is CAATGAGTEAFF. CDR3 DNA sequence: TGTGCCGCCACAGGGGCGGGCACTGAAGCTTTCTTT.

This clonotype was counted a few times. The chain carries TRBV7-9 and TRBJ2-5; D is uncertain. The CDR3 runs 11 residues. Trimming removed 9 bases at V and 3 bases at J, with 8 bases between. Per the germline V gene, CDR1 is SEHNR and CDR2 is FQNEAQ (reference sequence). The CDR3 DNA sequence: TGTGCCAGTCAGGAAGAAGAGACCCAGTACTTC. Encoded protein: CASQEEETQYF. Full variable domain (missing parts from reference TRBV7-9 and TRBJ2-5): DTGVSQNPRHKITKRGQNVTFRCDPISEHNRLYWYRQTLGQGPEFLTYFQNEAQLEKSRLLSDRFSAERPKGSFSTLEIQRTEQGDSAMYLCASQEEETQYFGPGTRLLVL.

This clonotype showed up many times. The rearrangement joins TRBV27 to TRBJ2-1, with a weak D call TRBD2 (6 bases). V shed 5 bases and J shed 2 bases, with 13 bases lying between them. The germline V gene encodes CDR1 MNHEY and CDR2 SMNVEV (reference sequence). The CDR3 covers 15 residues. The CDR3 reads CASSTLSGAYNEQFF. The DNA for the CDR3 is TGTGCCAGCAGTACCCTTTCGGGGGCCTACAATGAGCAGTTCTTC.

This clonotype was found many times. The chain recombines TRBV7-2 with TRBJ1-3; a possible D gene is TRBD1 (5 bases). The V end lost 1 base, the J end lost 2 bases, and 12 bases lay between the germline ends. Germline V lookup: CDR1 SGHTA, CDR2 FQGNSA. CDR3 length: 16 residues. CDR3 sequence reads: CASSLGSIGAGNTIYF. In nucleotides, the CDR3 is TGTGCCAGCAGCTTAGGGTCGATAGGGGCTGGAAACACCATATATTTT.

The chain joins TRBV7-8 to TRBJ1-1; TRBD1 aligns across 10 bases. The CDR3 runs to 20 residues. CDR1 SGHVS and CDR2 FQNEAQ come from the germline V gene. The J segment lost 0 bases and the V segment lost 2 bases, leaving 15 bases of the junction unmatched. The CDR3 loop is CASSLSPWFRTGGMNTEAFF. In DNA, the CDR3 is TGTGCCAGCAGCTTATCTCCCTGGTTTAGGACAGGGGGGATGAACACTGAAGCTTTCTTT.

This clonotype has a handful of counts. The genes are TRBV6-5 and TRBJ2-1, with D possibly matching TRBD2 (5 bases). Looked up from germline, CDR1 is MNHEY and CDR2 is SVGAGI. Trimming shortened V by 7 bases and J by 0 bases, and 25 bases separated the two germline ends. The CDR3 spans 19 residues. In DNA, the CDR3 is TGTGCCAGCATTCCCGAGATCCAGTATGCGGGCATCTCCTACAATGAGCAGTTCTTC. It specifies CASIPEIQYAGISYNEQFF.

This clonotype was observed a handful of times. The chain combines TRBV12-3 or TRBV12-4 with TRBJ2-7; 7 bases are a match to TRBD2. The CDR3 has 15 amino acids. J was trimmed by 4 bases and V by 0 bases; bases with no gene match: 6. DNA for the CDR3: TGTGCCAGCAGTTTAGCGCGAGGGACTACATACGAGCAGTACTTC. Protein: CASSLARGTTYEQYF.

The chain couples TRBV7-2 to TRBJ2-7, with D perhaps matching TRBD2 (6 bases). The V gene's germline CDR1 is SGHTA and CDR2 FQGNSA. Trimming removed 5 bases at V and 0 bases at J, with 14 bases between. The CDR3 spans 15 residues. CDR3 bases: TGTGCCAGCAGCCCAGCGGGCGGGCCCTCCTACGAGCAGTACTTC. Residues: CASSPAGGPSYEQYF.

This clonotype was observed a few times. The genes are TRBV20-1 and TRBJ2-1; 10 positions match TRBD2. Germline loops: CDR1 DFQATT, CDR2 SNEGSKA (reference sequence). The CDR3 loop spans 14 amino acids. The V segment lost 4 bases and the J segment 7 bases; nucleotides outside the gene matches: 7. The CDR3: CSATSGTSDNEQFF. For the CDR3, the DNA is TGCAGTGCTACTTCCGGGACTAGCGATAATGAGCAGTTCTTC.

V is TRBV5-1 and J is TRBJ2-7; D remains ambiguous. This CDR3 has 14 residues. Trimming took 2 bases from V and 1 from J, leaving 10 bases between them. Germline values: CDR1 SGHRS, CDR2 YFSETQ. The CDR3 DNA reads TGCGCCAGCAGCTTTCTGGCCACTTCCTACGAGCAGTACTTC. It encodes CASSFLATSYEQYF.

This rearrangement joins TRBV9 to TRBJ2-5; 10 nucleotides line up with TRBD2. The V gene end was trimmed by 0 bases and the J gene end by 3 bases; junction bases not matched to a gene: 5. The germline CDR1 and CDR2 sequences are SGDLS and YYNGEE. The CDR3 length is 16 residues. In DNA, the CDR3 is TGTGCCAGCAGCGTAGCGGCTAGCGGGAGTAAAGAGACCCAGTACTTC. As protein: CASSVAASGSKETQYF. The full variable domain, completed using reference TRBV9 and TRBJ2-5, is DSGVTQTPKHLITATGQRVTLRCSPRSGDLSVYWYQQSLDQGLQFLIQYYNGEERAKGNILERFSAQQFPDLHSELNLSSLELGDSALYFCASSVAASGSKETQYFGPGTRLLVL.

The chain employs TRBV7-8 and TRBJ2-2; possibly TRBD1 or TRBD2 for D (5 bases each). With 4 bases removed from V and 4 bases from J, the gap between germline ends came to 16 bases. The CDR3 has 16 residues. CDR1 SGHVS and CDR2 FQNEAQ come from the germline V gene. CDR3 sequence: CASSWGGPGTTGELFF. DNA of the CDR3: TGTGCCAGCAGCTGGGGCGGCCCCGGGACCACCGGGGAGCTGTTTTTT.